This T cell receptor beta chain was sequenced in a study of vaccination effects on CD4 cells after COVID-19. This clone turned up a few times. Its target is not known. Assay used: immunoSEQ multiplex PCR; TCRdb lists only in-frame clones, some missing. Here the sample spans tens of thousands of clones, 73% being singletons. The study's findings and limits: Substantial clonal contraction characterized both infection- and vaccine-induced clones late after vaccination.

After expansion with viral peptide pools in the ViraFEST assay, antigen-specific CD4+ T cells were sequenced. Between days 9 and 10 of culture, CD4+ T cells were separated out. Vaccine administered to participants consisted of two doses of either BNT162b2 or mRNA-1273. CDR1 and CDR2 (germline): MNHEY, SVGAGI. The CDR3 covers 15 residues. Trimming removed 0 bases from V and 4 bases from J, with 10 bases in between. Sample: CD4+ T cells from PBMCs cultured with HCoV-229E spike peptides, taken after COVID-19 vaccination. The sequence derives from a human donor who received a COVID-19 vaccine. The genes are TRBV6-5 and TRBJ1-3, with D perhaps matching TRBD1 (6 bases). Here the CDR3 DNA reads TGTGCCAGCAGTTACTCAGGGGGTTCCGGAAACACCATATATTTT. Its translation is CASSYSGGSGNTIYF.